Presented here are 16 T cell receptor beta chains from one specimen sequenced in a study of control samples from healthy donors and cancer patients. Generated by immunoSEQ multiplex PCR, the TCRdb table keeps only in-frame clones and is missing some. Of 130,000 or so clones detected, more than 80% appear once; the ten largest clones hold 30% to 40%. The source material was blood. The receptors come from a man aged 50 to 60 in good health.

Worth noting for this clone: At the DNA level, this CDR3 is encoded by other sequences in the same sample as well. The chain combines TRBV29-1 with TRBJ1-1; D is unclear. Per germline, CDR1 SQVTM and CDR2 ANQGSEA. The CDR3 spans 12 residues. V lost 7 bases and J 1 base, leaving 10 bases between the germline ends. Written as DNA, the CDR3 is TGCAGCGCATCGGACGGGAACACTGAAGCTTTCTTT. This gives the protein CSASDGNTEAFF.

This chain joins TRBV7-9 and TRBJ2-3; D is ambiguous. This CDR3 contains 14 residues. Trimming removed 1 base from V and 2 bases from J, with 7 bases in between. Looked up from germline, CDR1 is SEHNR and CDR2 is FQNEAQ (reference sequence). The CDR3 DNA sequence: TGTGCCAGCAGCTTAGAAGGGTACACAGATACGCAGTATTTT. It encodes CASSLEGYTDTQYF.

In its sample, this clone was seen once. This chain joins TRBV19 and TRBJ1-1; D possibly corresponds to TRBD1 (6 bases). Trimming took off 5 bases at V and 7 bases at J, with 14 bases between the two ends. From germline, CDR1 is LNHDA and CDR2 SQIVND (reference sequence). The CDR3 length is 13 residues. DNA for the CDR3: TGTGCCAGTAGTGAGACAGGCTCCTATGAAGCTTTCTTT. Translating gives CASSETGSYEAFF.

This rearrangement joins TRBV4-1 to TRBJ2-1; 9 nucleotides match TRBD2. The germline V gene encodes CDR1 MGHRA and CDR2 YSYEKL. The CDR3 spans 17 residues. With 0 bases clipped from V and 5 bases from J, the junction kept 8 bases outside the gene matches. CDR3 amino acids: CASSQDPPSGADNEQFF. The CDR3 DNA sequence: TGCGCCAGCAGCCAAGATCCCCCTAGCGGGGCCGACAATGAGCAGTTCTTC.

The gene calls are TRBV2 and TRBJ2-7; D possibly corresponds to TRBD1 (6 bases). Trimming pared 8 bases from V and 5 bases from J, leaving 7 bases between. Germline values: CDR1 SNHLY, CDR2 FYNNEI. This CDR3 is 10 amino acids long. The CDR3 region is CASWDNEQYF. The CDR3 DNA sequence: TGTGCCAGCTGGGACAACGAGCAGTACTTC.

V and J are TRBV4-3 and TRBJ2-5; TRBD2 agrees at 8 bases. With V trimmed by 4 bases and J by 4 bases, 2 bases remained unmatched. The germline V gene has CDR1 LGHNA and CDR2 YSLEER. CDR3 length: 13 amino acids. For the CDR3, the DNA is TGCGCCAGCAGCCGAACTAGCGGAGAGACCCAGTACTTC. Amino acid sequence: CASSRTSGETQYF.

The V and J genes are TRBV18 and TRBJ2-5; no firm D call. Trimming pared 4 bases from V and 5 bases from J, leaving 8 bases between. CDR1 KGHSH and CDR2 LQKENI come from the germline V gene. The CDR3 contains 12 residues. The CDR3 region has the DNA TGTGCCAGCTCACTCGATAGGGAGACCCAGTACTTC. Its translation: CASSLDRETQYF.

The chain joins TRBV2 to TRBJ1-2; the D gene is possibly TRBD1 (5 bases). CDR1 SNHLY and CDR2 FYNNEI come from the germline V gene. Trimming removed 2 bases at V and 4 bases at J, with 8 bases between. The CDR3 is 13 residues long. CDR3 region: CASSEIGTYGYTF. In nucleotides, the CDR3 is TGTGCCAGCAGTGAAATAGGGACCTATGGCTACACCTTC. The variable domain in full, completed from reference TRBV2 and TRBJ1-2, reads EPEVTQTPSHQVTQMGQEVILRCVPISNHLYFYWYRQILGQKVEFLVSFYNNEISEKSEIFDDQFSVERPDGSNFTLKIRSTKLEDSAMYFCASSEIGTYGYTFGSGTRLTVV.

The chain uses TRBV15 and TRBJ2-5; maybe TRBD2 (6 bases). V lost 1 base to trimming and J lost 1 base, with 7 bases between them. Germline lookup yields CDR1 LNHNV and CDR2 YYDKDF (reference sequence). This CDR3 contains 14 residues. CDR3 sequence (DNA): TGTGCCACCAGCAGAGGGGGAGGCCAAGAGACCCAGTACTTC. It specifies CATSRGGGQETQYF.

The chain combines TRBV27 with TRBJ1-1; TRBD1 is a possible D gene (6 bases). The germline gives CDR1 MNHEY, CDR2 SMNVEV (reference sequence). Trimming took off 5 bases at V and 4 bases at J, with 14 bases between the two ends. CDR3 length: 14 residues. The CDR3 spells CASSTKQGFTEAFF. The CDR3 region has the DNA TGTGCCAGCAGTACCAAACAGGGCTTCACTGAAGCTTTCTTT.

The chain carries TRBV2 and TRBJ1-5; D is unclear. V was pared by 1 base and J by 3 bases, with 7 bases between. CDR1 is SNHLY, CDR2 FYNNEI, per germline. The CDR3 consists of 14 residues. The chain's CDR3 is CASSEGKVNQPQHF. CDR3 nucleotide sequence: TGTGCCAGCAGTGAAGGGAAAGTCAATCAGCCCCAGCATTTT.

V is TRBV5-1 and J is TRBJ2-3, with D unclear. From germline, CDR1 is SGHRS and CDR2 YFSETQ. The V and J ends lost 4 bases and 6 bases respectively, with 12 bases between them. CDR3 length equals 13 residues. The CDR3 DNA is TGCGCCAGCAGCGCGGACCTGGGGGATACGCAGTATTTT. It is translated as CASSADLGDTQYF.

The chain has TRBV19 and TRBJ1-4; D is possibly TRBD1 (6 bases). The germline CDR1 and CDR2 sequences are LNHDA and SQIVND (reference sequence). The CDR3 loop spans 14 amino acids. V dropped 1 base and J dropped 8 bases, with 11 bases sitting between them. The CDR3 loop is CASSIGRGIEKLFF. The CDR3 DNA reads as TGTGCCAGTAGTATAGGGAGGGGGATCGAAAAACTGTTTTTT.

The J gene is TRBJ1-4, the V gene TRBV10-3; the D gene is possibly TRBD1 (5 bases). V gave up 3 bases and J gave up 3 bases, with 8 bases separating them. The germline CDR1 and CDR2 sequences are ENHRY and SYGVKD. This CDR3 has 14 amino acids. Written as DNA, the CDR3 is TGTGCCATCAGTGATTCGGGGGCTAATGAAAAACTGTTTTTT. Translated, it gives CAISDSGANEKLFF.

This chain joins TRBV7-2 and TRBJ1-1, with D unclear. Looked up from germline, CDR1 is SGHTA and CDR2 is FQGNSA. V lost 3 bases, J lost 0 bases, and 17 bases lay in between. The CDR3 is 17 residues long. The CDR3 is CASSFPSETPMNTEAFF. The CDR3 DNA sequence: TGTGCCAGCAGCTTCCCATCGGAGACACCCATGAACACTGAAGCTTTCTTT.

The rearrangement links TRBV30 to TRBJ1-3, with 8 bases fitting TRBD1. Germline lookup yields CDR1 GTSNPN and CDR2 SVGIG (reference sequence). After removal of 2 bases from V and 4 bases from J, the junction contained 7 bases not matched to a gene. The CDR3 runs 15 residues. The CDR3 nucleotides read TGTGCCTGGAGTTTGGCAGGGGGCTCCGGAAACACCATATATTTT. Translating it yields CAWSLAGGSGNTIYF.